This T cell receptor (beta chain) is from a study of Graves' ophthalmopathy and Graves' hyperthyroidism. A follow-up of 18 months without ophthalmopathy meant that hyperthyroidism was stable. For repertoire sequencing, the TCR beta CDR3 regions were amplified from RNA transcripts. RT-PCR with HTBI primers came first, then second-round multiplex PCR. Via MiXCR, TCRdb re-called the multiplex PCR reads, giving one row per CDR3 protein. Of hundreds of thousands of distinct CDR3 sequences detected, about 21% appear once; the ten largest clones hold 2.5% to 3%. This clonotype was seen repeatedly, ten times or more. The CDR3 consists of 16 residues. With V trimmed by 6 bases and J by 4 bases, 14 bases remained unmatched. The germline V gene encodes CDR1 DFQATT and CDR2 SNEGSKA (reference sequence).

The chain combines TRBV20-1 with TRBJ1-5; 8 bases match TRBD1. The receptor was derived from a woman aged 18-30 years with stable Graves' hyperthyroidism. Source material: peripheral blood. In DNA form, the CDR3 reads TGCAGTGCGGGGGAGGCAGGGGGCGGCGGGAATCAGCCCCAGCATTTT. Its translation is CSAGEAGGGGNQPQHF.